This TCR beta chain originates from a study of blood T cell repertoires in COVID-19. As handled by the study authors: Reference gene primer amplification yielded estimated nucleated cell counts. Sequencing used immunoSEQ multiplex PCR; TCRdb keeps in-frame clones, though not all of them. V, J and clone size derive from that table, while D and trimming were established from the DNA sequence. The table shows under 45,000 clones, with just under 85% occurring only once. Trimming took off 6 bases at V and 4 bases at J, with 9 bases between the two ends. This CDR3 contains 12 residues. CDR1 MNHEY and CDR2 SVGAGI come from the germline V gene. In this sample, this clone turned up once.

V usage is TRBV6-5 and J usage is TRBJ1-2, with D perhaps TRBD1 (5 bases). Sequencing was done on a sample of peripheral blood. The receptor comes from a man aged 50 to 60 with active COVID-19. The CDR3: CASRTVSYGYTF. CDR3 sequence (DNA): TGTGCCAGCAGGACAGTCTCCTATGGCTACACCTTC.